This TCR beta chain was sequenced in a study of T cell repertoires in cytomegalovirus infection. Study background: Newly reported HLA-C-restricted and thoroughly characterized HLA-B-restricted CMV epitopes were employed. TCR beta signatures that were public indicated CMV infection and matching HLA type. Broader study findings: HLA-C-restricted TCR beta clonotypes specific for CMV led the ex vivo response.

TCRdb used MiXCR to reprocess the reads, holding one entry per CDR3 protein. This sample has more than 250,000 distinct CDR3 sequences, with 20% to 25% found just once. This clonotype showed up many times. What it binds is unknown. Trimming at V came to 5 bases and at J to 6 bases, leaving 7 bases not matched to a gene. The germline gives CDR1 MDHEN, CDR2 SYDVKM. This CDR3 has 15 residues. The sequence derives from a human donor in good health (CMV status not recorded). Some clones in this sample may be carry-over from other donors' samples. Here the sequenced sample was cultured PBMCs, taken from culture after CMV antigen stimulation. The V and J genes are TRBV28 and TRBJ2-7, with 13 bases matching TRBD2. CDR3 in DNA: TGTGCCAGCAGTACCTGGACTAGCGGGAGACTCGAGCAGTACTTC. Its translation: CASSTWTSGRLEQYF.